The rows below give T cell receptor beta chains drawn from one sample of a study of early T cells in non-severe SARS-CoV-2 infection. TCRdb analysed the 5' RACE reads with MiXCR anew, one entry per CDR3 protein. This sample carries around 50,000 distinct CDR3 sequences, 6% to 8% of them seen once, and the ten largest clones take around 6.1%. Source material: whole blood. These receptor sequences come from an adult who was a healthcare worker with PCR-confirmed SARS-CoV-2 infection or an uninfected control (not recorded which). Each CDR3 is given with its conserved first and last residue. A D gene is named only where the DNA matches it firmly. Size tells how often a clone was seen (once, few, many) or the class of an expanded clone, and some rows leave it out.

CDR3 DNA: TGTGCCAGCAGTGCTGACTTGGGGATCTCTGGAAACACCATATATTTT
CDR3 protein: CASSADLGISGNTIYF
V gene: TRBV2
J gene: TRBJ1-3
D gene: NA
clone size: NA

CDR3 DNA: TGTGCCAGCAGCCCCACATCGCAGCGGGGTGATGGGGAGCTGTTTTTT
CDR3 protein: CASSPTSQRGDGELFF
V gene: TRBV7-9
J gene: TRBJ2-2
D gene: TRBD2
clone size: many

CDR3 DNA: TGCAGCGTACCCAGGGGAGACGAGCAGTACTTC
CDR3 protein: CSVPRGDEQYF
V gene: TRBV29-1
J gene: TRBJ2-7
D gene: NA
clone size: many

CDR3 DNA: TGTGCCAGCAGCTTAGATATAGCCTCTTTTGGCTACACCTTC
CDR3 protein: CASSLDIASFGYTF
V gene: TRBV11-2
J gene: TRBJ1-2
D gene: NA
clone size: many

CDR3 DNA: TGTGCCAGCAGTTTAGCCGGCGGCTACCAAGAGACCCAGTACTTC
CDR3 protein: CASSLAGGYQETQYF
V gene: TRBV28
J gene: TRBJ2-5
D gene: NA
clone size: few

CDR3 DNA: TGTGCCAGCAGTTTGCCGGGACAGAAAAACTATGGCTACACCTTC
CDR3 protein: CASSLPGQKNYGYTF
V gene: TRBV12-3/TRBV12-4
J gene: TRBJ1-2
D gene: TRBD1
clone size: many

CDR3 DNA: TGTGCCAGCACACTAAGGGGATTTGAAGCTTTCTTT
CDR3 protein: CASTLRGFEAFF
V gene: TRBV12-3/TRBV12-4
J gene: TRBJ1-1
D gene: NA
clone size: many

CDR3 DNA: TGCGCCAGCAGCTTGAGCAGGGAGGGAGATACGCAGTTTTTT
CDR3 protein: CASSLSREGDTQFF
V gene: TRBV5-1
J gene: TRBJ2-3
D gene: TRBD2
clone size: NA

CDR3 DNA: TGTGCCAGCAGTGCCCAGAGATTCTACGAGCAGTACTTC
CDR3 protein: CASSAQRFYEQYF
V gene: TRBV28
J gene: TRBJ2-7
D gene: NA
clone size: NA

CDR3 DNA: TGTGCCTGGAACAGGGCCACGGTCCTCTACAATGAGCAGTTCTTC
CDR3 protein: CAWNRATVLYNEQFF
V gene: TRBV30
J gene: TRBJ2-1
D gene: NA
clone size: NA

CDR3 DNA: TGCAGCGTTGGTTCGGGACAGTACAATGAGCAGTTCTTC
CDR3 protein: CSVGSGQYNEQFF
V gene: TRBV29-1
J gene: TRBJ2-1
D gene: TRBD1
clone size: few

CDR3 DNA: TGTGCCAGCAGTTTAACGCGCGAGCAGTTCTTC
CDR3 protein: CASSLTREQFF
V gene: TRBV28
J gene: TRBJ2-1
D gene: NA
clone size: many

CDR3 DNA: TGTGCCAGCAGTTACTCGAGGCAGGACAGGGGGCGTTTCGAGCAGTACTTC
CDR3 protein: CASSYSRQDRGRFEQYF
V gene: TRBV6-7
J gene: TRBJ2-7
D gene: TRBD1
clone size: many

CDR3 DNA: TGTGCCAGCAGTTTATCAGAGGGAGGTCGGGGCTACACCTTC
CDR3 protein: CASSLSEGGRGYTF
V gene: TRBV28
J gene: TRBJ1-2
D gene: NA
clone size: many

CDR3 DNA: TGTGCCAGCACCCCCCAGGGCAACTATGGCTACACCTTC
CDR3 protein: CASTPQGNYGYTF
V gene: TRBV2
J gene: TRBJ1-2
D gene: NA
clone size: NA

CDR3 DNA: TGTGCCAGCAGCCTATTGACTAGCGGGGGCTCAGATACGCAGTATTTT
CDR3 protein: CASSLLTSGGSDTQYF
V gene: TRBV7-6
J gene: TRBJ2-3
D gene: TRBD2
clone size: few

CDR3 DNA: TGTGCCAGCAGTTTGAACCCAAACAACATTCAGTACTTC
CDR3 protein: CASSLNPNNIQYF
V gene: TRBV12-3/TRBV12-4
J gene: TRBJ2-4
D gene: NA
clone size: few

CDR3 DNA: TGTGCCAGCAGCTTAGCGCAGGCAGAGGGCTATGGCTACACCTTC
CDR3 protein: CASSLAQAEGYGYTF
V gene: TRBV7-8
J gene: TRBJ1-2
D gene: NA
clone size: NA

CDR3 DNA: TGTGCCAGCAGCTCCCTGAGGGGAGGAGCTTTCTTT
CDR3 protein: CASSSLRGGAFF
V gene: TRBV11-2
J gene: TRBJ1-1
D gene: NA
clone size: few

CDR3 DNA: TGTGCCAGCAGCCAAGAACGAGGGACTAGTCGCTACGAGCAGTACTTC
CDR3 protein: CASSQERGTSRYEQYF
V gene: TRBV4-2
J gene: TRBJ2-7
D gene: TRBD2
clone size: NA

CDR3 DNA: TGTGCCAGCAGTGAATTGTCTAACACTGAAGCTTTCTTT
CDR3 protein: CASSELSNTEAFF
V gene: TRBV2
J gene: TRBJ1-1
D gene: NA
clone size: many

CDR3 DNA: TGTGCCAGCAGTTTATTGGGAAACACTGAAGCTTTCTTT
CDR3 protein: CASSLLGNTEAFF
V gene: TRBV27
J gene: TRBJ1-1
D gene: NA
clone size: many

CDR3 DNA: TGTGTCAGCAGCGTGAGGGGGGCCGAGAACAATGAGCAGTTCTTC
CDR3 protein: CVSSVRGAENNEQFF
V gene: TRBV9
J gene: TRBJ2-1
D gene: NA
clone size: NA

CDR3 DNA: TGCAGTGCTAGTAGTCCAGGAGACAGCCTCAATGAGCAGTTCTTC
CDR3 protein: CSASSPGDSLNEQFF
V gene: TRBV20-1
J gene: TRBJ2-1
D gene: NA
clone size: many

CDR3 DNA: TGTGCCAGCAGACCTCACTGGGGCTCCCGCACAGATACGCAGTATTTT
CDR3 protein: CASRPHWGSRTDTQYF
V gene: TRBV7-2
J gene: TRBJ2-3
D gene: NA
clone size: NA

CDR3 DNA: TGTGCCAGCAGCCAAGCGATCGGGACAGGGGCCTCCAATGAGCAGTTCTTC
CDR3 protein: CASSQAIGTGASNEQFF
V gene: TRBV3-1
J gene: TRBJ2-1
D gene: TRBD1
clone size: NA

CDR3 DNA: TGTGCCAGCTCACTATCCCTAGCGGATCTTAACACCGGGGAGCTGTTTTTT
CDR3 protein: CASSLSLADLNTGELFF
V gene: TRBV18
J gene: TRBJ2-2
D gene: TRBD2
clone size: NA

CDR3 DNA: TGCAGTGCTAGTGATCGGCGGCGCAATGAGCAGTTCTTC
CDR3 protein: CSASDRRRNEQFF
V gene: TRBV20-1
J gene: TRBJ2-1
D gene: NA
clone size: few

CDR3 DNA: TGTGCCAGCAGCCGTACTAGCGGGGGGGGCTTTTACGAGCAGTACTTC
CDR3 protein: CASSRTSGGGFYEQYF
V gene: TRBV11-2
J gene: TRBJ2-7
D gene: TRBD2
clone size: NA

CDR3 DNA: TGTGCCAGCAGCCAAAGGGGCACCAGGGAGCTGTTTTTT
CDR3 protein: CASSQRGTRELFF
V gene: TRBV3-1
J gene: TRBJ2-2
D gene: NA
clone size: many

CDR3 DNA: TGTGCCAGTCGAGCGGGGTTGAATGATAATTCACCCCTCCACTTT
CDR3 protein: CASRAGLNDNSPLHF
V gene: TRBV4-2
J gene: TRBJ1-6
D gene: NA
clone size: many

CDR3 DNA: TGTGCCAGTAGTTTCCGGACAGACAACTATGGCTACACCTTC
CDR3 protein: CASSFRTDNYGYTF
V gene: TRBV19
J gene: TRBJ1-2
D gene: NA
clone size: NA

CDR3 DNA: TGTGCCAGCAGCCGAACTTACGAGCAGTACTTC
CDR3 protein: CASSRTYEQYF
V gene: TRBV14
J gene: TRBJ2-7
D gene: NA
clone size: many

CDR3 DNA: TGTGCCAGCAGCCCAGCGGGGCTAAACATTCAGTACTTC
CDR3 protein: CASSPAGLNIQYF
V gene: TRBV7-7
J gene: TRBJ2-4
D gene: TRBD2
clone size: NA